This T cell receptor (beta chain) is from a study of cytomegalovirus exposure and HLA in healthy donors. A multiplex PCR was run with 60 Vbeta primers and 13 Jbeta primers. TCRdb's table, derived via immunoSEQ multiplex PCR, lists solely in-frame clones and lacks some. The sample lists some 150,000 clones, 80% occurring once. A remark on this clone: Its antigen remains unknown.

There are 16 residues in the CDR3. Trimming removed 4 bases from V and 8 bases from J, with 21 bases in between. Germline CDR1 is ENHRY and CDR2 is SYGVKD. Study-wide results and limits: In a later analysis, HLA-C alleles had the fewest associated TCRs, DRB1 alleles the most. A later analysis linked a missense DCLRE1C variant to TCR beta V- and J-gene trimming. Researchers reported in a later analysis that common viral pathogens appeared linked to several top clusters. Researchers had no immune exposure information except CMV serostatus available.

The chain is built from TRBV10-3 and TRBJ2-1; weak D call: TRBD1 (5 bases). The sequence derives from a man in his thirties or forties in good health and CMV-seronegative. Specimen: PBMCs. The DNA for the CDR3 is TGTGCCATCAGTGCCTTGTGGCAGGGTCTTTTGGATGAGCAGTTCTTC. Protein sequence: CAISALWQGLLDEQFF.